This TCR beta chain was retrieved from a study of PD-L1 blockade in urothelial cancer (dated by TCRdb to the late 2010s). Looking at the study overall: Every patient began therapy in 2014 and was given atezolizumab 1,200 mg intravenously every 3 weeks. About 85% of the 29 patients were males with bladder-origin urothelial cancer, and 18 of 29 reported a prior smoking history. An ECOG performance status of 0 or 1 was recorded for the patients, and 0 to 3 prior chemotherapy regimens had been received by the patients. Blood samples were analyzed 3 weeks after the start of treatment (second dose) and 6 weeks after the start of treatment. Blood samples gave median yields of 141,255 T cells and over 80,000 unique TCRs, along with a median clonality of approximately 0.084. The study was an exploratory multi-omic analysis of somatic, immune and clinical correlates of response to PD-L1 blockade with atezolizumab in urothelial cancer. TCR sequencing covered pretreatment tumor samples and matched, serially collected peripheral blood taken before and after atezolizumab treatment. Durable clinical benefit was defined as progression-free survival longer than 6 months, and TCR features were also tested against progression-free and overall survival. In the same patients who had TCR sequencing, pretreatment tumors also underwent whole exome sequencing and RNA sequencing. Fewer than ten patients reached durable clinical benefit, while some 21 patients did not. Approximately 30 patients had pretreatment blood TCR-seq, around 24 had at least one posttreatment blood collection, and around 24 had tumor TCR-seq.

Synthetic TCR analog templates were spiked into each PCR so that absolute template abundance could be estimated from read counts. TCRbeta CDR3 regions were amplified from genomic DNA with bias-controlled V and J gene primers using the immunoSEQ assay. Sequencing of rearranged TCRbeta segments was performed at approximately 20X coverage. On the authors' methods: Clustering was used to correct sequencing errors, and CDR3s were annotated against IMGT to assign V, D and J genes. Out-of-frame and stop-codon sequences were excluded, and only productive TCRbeta rearrangements were used in downstream analyses. Clonality was computed as one minus Shannon entropy normalized by the log of the number of unique productive sequences. Fisher's exact test with Benjamini-Hochberg correction, using a cutoff of adjusted p below 0.01, was how clones that differed between time points or between blood and tumor were identified. TCRdb holds this immuneACCESS table with in-frame rearrangements only. Some clones are missing; in checked studies, unresolved V genes explain under half, and the rest has no known cause. V and J calls and clone size are given by that table; D and trimming were obtained from the DNA. For this sample the table gives about 28,000 clones, of which 75% to 90% were detected only once. Just over 2% of the sample belongs to the ten largest clones.

Findings and caveats that apply to the study as a whole: Because the sample size was small (n ≈ 28) and many of the analyses were exploratory, the results are meant to be hypothesis-generating. Patients with durable benefit showed greater expansion of tumor-associated TCR clones in peripheral blood 3 weeks after starting treatment (n = 22, p = 0.022). A pretreatment peripheral blood TCR clonality below the median was linked to improved progression-free and overall survival.

Worth noting for this clone: No cognate antigen has been identified for it. Base qualities are not recorded, but no much larger clone differs from it by a single base.

A total of some 30 patients with locally advanced or metastatic urothelial carcinoma, treated at Memorial Sloan Kettering on a trial protocol, made up the cohort. Peripheral blood mononuclear cells were collected pretreatment and during treatment, with between 1 and 8 total time points obtained per patient. The Qiagen DNeasy Blood extraction kit was used to purify genomic DNA from total PBMCs and from tumor samples. Collected pretreatment and during treatment, PBMCs were isolated and stored as previously described. The CDR3 runs 15 residues from the cysteine to the phenylalanine. Just the 45-base CDR3 DNA is kept, in frame starting at base 1. The germline V gene (reference sequence) gives CDR1 as LNHNV and CDR2 as YYDKDF. Deletion took 2 bases off V and 7 bases off J, with a span of 12 bases between the germline ends.

Sequenced here: PBMCs, sampled around atezolizumab (anti-PD-L1) treatment. The source is a middle-aged man with urothelial cancer. The chain is encoded by TRBV15 joined to TRBJ1-6; TRBD1 could be the D gene, as 6 bases match. The nucleotide sequence is given as TGTGCCACCAGCAGATTGGGGACAAGGAATTCACCCCTCCACTTT. It specifies CATSRLGTRNSPLHF.